Following are 26 T cell receptor beta chains from one sample sequenced in a study of radiation and T cells in renal cell carcinoma. Indicated time point: blood 4 weeks post-SBRT, at nephrectomy. This sample's treatment: 15 Gy SBRT to primary tumor, nephrectomy 4 weeks later. Measured with immunoSEQ multiplex PCR; TCRdb has only the in-frame clones, and not every one. Of around 30,000 clones in the sample, about 85% were seen once. The sample here was blood, taken from a patient whose treatment included radiotherapy and nephrectomy. The receptors come from a man between 60 and 75 years old with renal cell carcinoma.

The chain is built from TRBV11-1 and TRBJ2-7, with D perhaps matching TRBD1 (6 bases). The germline gives CDR1 SGHAT, CDR2 FQDESV (reference sequence). V lost 5 bases and J lost 2, with 13 bases in between. CDR3 size: 14 residues. The CDR3 loop is CASSIGNRAYEQYF. The DNA of the CDR3 is TGTGCCAGCAGCATAGGCAACAGGGCCTACGAGCAGTACTTC.

This chain uses TRBV18 with TRBJ2-3; D gene ambiguous. From germline, CDR1 is KGHSH and CDR2 LQKENI. The CDR3 loop spans 14 amino acids. Trimming removed 4 bases from V and 6 bases from J, with 14 bases in between. The CDR3 DNA follows: TGTGCCAGCTCACAAGCAGGCGAGTTGGATACGCAGTATTTT. Translated, it gives CASSQAGELDTQYF. The whole variable domain, remainder taken from reference TRBV18 and TRBJ2-3, is NAGVMQNPRHLVRRRGQEARLRCSPMKGHSHVYWYRQLPEEGLKFMVYLQKENIIDESGMPKERFSAEFPKEGPSILRIQQVVRGDSAAYFCASSQAGELDTQYFGPGTRLTVL.

This sequence joins TRBV30 and TRBJ1-2; D unclear. The CDR3 sequence is 15 residues long. Germline-derived CDR1 and CDR2 are GTSNPN and SVGIG (reference sequence). V was clipped by 1 base and J by 6 bases, with 18 bases between them. CDR3 bases: TGTGCCTGGAGTGCGACCCGGACGGGAGCTAATGGCTACACCTTC. Its protein product is CAWSATRTGANGYTF.

The rearrangement joins TRBV29-1 to TRBJ2-5; 7 nucleotides agree with TRBD2. Germline V CDR1 and CDR2: SQVTM, ANQGSEA. J lost 5 bases, V lost 7 bases, and 10 bases had no gene match. This CDR3 comprises 13 residues. CDR3 region: CSAGAGFLETQYF. CDR3 nucleotides: TGCAGCGCCGGAGCGGGATTCTTGGAGACCCAGTACTTC. Supplemented by reference TRBV29-1 and TRBJ2-5, the full variable domain reads SAVISQKPSRDICQRGTSLTIQCQVDSQVTMMFWYRQQPGQSLTLIATANQGSEATYESGFVIDKFPISRPNLTFSTLTVSNMSPEDSSIYLCSAGAGFLETQYFGPGTRLLVL.

The rearrangement uses TRBV6-1 and TRBJ2-3; no clear D gene. V was trimmed by 6 bases and J by 1 base, leaving 8 bases between them. Germline loops: CDR1 MNHNS, CDR2 SASEGT. The CDR3 spans 13 residues. In DNA, the CDR3 is TGTGCCAGCAGATTGAGCGGCACAGATACGCAGTATTTT. Its protein is CASRLSGTDTQYF.

The chain uses TRBV28 and TRBJ1-6; D might be TRBD1 (6 bases). Deletions cut 1 base from V and 5 bases from J, with 9 bases between. Looked up from germline, CDR1 is MDHEN and CDR2 is SYDVKM. This CDR3 is 15 amino acids long. CDR3 nucleotides: TGTGCCAGCAGTTTATTTGGACAGCATAATTCACCCCTCCACTTT. It specifies CASSLFGQHNSPLHF.

This clone occurred once. This chain links TRBV5-4 with TRBJ2-7; D is possibly TRBD2 (5 bases). The germline CDR1 and CDR2 sequences are SGHNT and YYREEE (reference sequence). The CDR3 spans 14 residues. V lost 4 bases and J 6 bases, leaving 17 bases between the germline ends. The CDR3: CASSLGNSAREQYF. CDR3 nucleotide sequence: TGTGCCAGCAGCCTCGGGAATTCGGCTCGCGAGCAGTACTTC. Full variable domain (rest looked up from reference TRBV5-4 and TRBJ2-7): ETGVTQSPTHLIKTRGQQVTLRCSSQSGHNTVSWYQQALGQGPQFIFQYYREEENGRGNFPPRFSGLQFPNYSSELNVNALELDDSALYLCASSLGNSAREQYFGPGTRLTVT.

V gene TRBV7-9 combines with J gene TRBJ1-4, with D perhaps matching TRBD1 (5 bases). The CDR3 sequence is 12 residues long. In germline, CDR1 is SEHNR, CDR2 FQNEAQ (reference sequence). CDR3 in amino acids: CAGGGENEKLFF. Written as DNA, the CDR3 is TGTGCGGGTGGGGGGGAGAATGAAAAACTGTTTTTT.

This clone was found a few times. For the CDR3, the DNA is TGTGCCAGCAGCCCCCCGGGACAGGGGGTTCAAGGCTACACCTTC. It encodes CASSPPGQGVQGYTF. The V call is TRBV14, the J call TRBJ1-2; 11 bases are a match to TRBD1. The trim removed 4 bases at V and 8 bases at J, leaving 9 bases unmatched. From germline, CDR1 is SGHDN and CDR2 FVKESK. CDR3 length: 15 amino acids.

This clone was observed a handful of times. The chain recombines TRBV5-6 with TRBJ1-2; 9 bases are a match to TRBD1. The CDR3 runs to 14 residues. Trimming cost V 6 bases and J 7 bases; bases outside gene matches: 10. The germline V gene encodes CDR1 SGHDT and CDR2 YYEEEE. CDR3 bases: TGTGCCAGCACCCTTGGGGACAGGGAGGGTGGCTACACCTTC. Residues: CASTLGDREGGYTF.

V usage is TRBV7-8 and J usage is TRBJ1-5; 8 bases map to TRBD1. The germline CDR1 and CDR2 sequences are SGHVS and FQNEAQ. V gave up 5 bases and J gave up 1 base; unmatched junction bases: 4. The CDR3 loop spans 15 amino acids. The CDR3 region is CASSAGQGSNQPQHF. The CDR3 nucleotides read TGTGCCAGCAGCGCAGGACAGGGAAGCAATCAGCCCCAGCATTTT.

The V gene is TRBV7-6, the J gene TRBJ2-5, with 8 bases aligning to TRBD2. CDR1 SGHVS and CDR2 FNYEAQ come from the germline V gene. Trimming at V came to 5 bases and at J to 2 bases, leaving 10 bases not matched to a gene. The CDR3 spans 16 residues. CDR3 nucleotide sequence: TGTGCCAGCAGCAGTAGCGGGACGGCTACTCAAGAGACCCAGTACTTC. Protein: CASSSSGTATQETQYF.

This clone is a singleton in its sample. The chain has TRBV25-1 and TRBJ1-4; TRBD1 might be the D (6 bases). The germline V gene encodes CDR1 MGHDK and CDR2 SYGVNS. The V end was cut by 4 bases, the J end by 2 bases, with 11 bases between. The CDR3 sequence is 15 residues long. The CDR3 DNA sequence: TGTGCCAGCAGTGGTGAACAGGGTACTAATGAAAAACTGTTTTTT. Translated: CASSGEQGTNEKLFF. The complete variable domain, with remaining parts taken from reference TRBV25-1 and TRBJ1-4, reads EADIYQTPRYLVIGTGKKITLECSQTMGHDKMYWYQQDPGMELHLIHYSYGVNSTEKGDLSSESTVSRIRTEHFPLTLESARPSHTSQYLCASSGEQGTNEKLFFGSGTQLSVL.

This chain links TRBV9 with TRBJ2-7, with a weak D call TRBD1 (6 bases). Germline V gene sequence: CDR1 SGDLS, CDR2 YYNGEE. This CDR3 comprises 14 residues. With 3 bases removed from V and 2 bases from J, the gap between germline ends came to 12 bases. This chain's CDR3 is CASSATTGTYEQYF. The CDR3 DNA sequence: TGTGCCAGCAGCGCCACGACAGGAACCTACGAGCAGTACTTC.

The genes are TRBV2 and TRBJ2-7; D is perhaps TRBD1 or TRBD2 (5 bases each). Trimming removed 10 bases from V and 7 bases from J, with 14 bases in between. The CDR3 is 11 amino acids. From germline, CDR1 is SNHLY and CDR2 FYNNEI. CDR3 region: CATGRSQEQYF. DNA for the CDR3: TGTGCCACGGGACGGTCGCAGGAGCAGTACTTC.

The chain uses TRBV11-2 and TRBJ1-1; D is unresolved. Germline loops: CDR1 SGHAT, CDR2 FQNNGV. This CDR3 comprises 14 residues. The V end lost 3 bases, the J end lost 6 bases, and 14 bases lay between the germline ends. The CDR3 protein is CASSFGRRTAEAFF. The CDR3 DNA is TGTGCCAGCAGCTTTGGTCGTAGGACGGCTGAAGCTTTCTTT.

The chain employs TRBV5-1 and TRBJ2-7; perhaps TRBD2 as D (5 bases). The CDR3 is made up of 15 amino acids. V lost 4 bases to trimming and J lost 5 bases, with 19 bases between them. Germline V gene data show CDR1 as SGHRS and CDR2 as YFSETQ. CDR3 sequence: CASSPGRSGGDEQYF. For the CDR3, the DNA is TGCGCCAGCAGCCCGGGTAGGAGCGGCGGAGACGAGCAGTACTTC. The full variable domain, rest sourced from reference TRBV5-1 and TRBJ2-7, is KAGVTQTPRYLIKTRGQQVTLSCSPISGHRSVSWYQQTPGQGLQFLFEYFSETQRNKGNFPGRFSGRQFSNSRSEMNVSTLELGDSALYLCASSPGRSGGDEQYFGPGTRLTVT.

The chain recombines TRBV12-5 with TRBJ2-3; no firm D call. The CDR3 has 12 amino acids. Germline V CDR1 and CDR2: LGHNT, FRNRAP. V shed 1 base and J shed 7 bases, with 6 bases lying between them. CDR3 loop: CASGLDGNTQYF. The CDR3 nucleotides are TGTGCTAGTGGTTTGGATGGAAATACGCAGTATTTT.

The chain has TRBV14 and TRBJ2-1; D not certain. The ends were cut back, 0 bases at V and 5 bases at J, with 11 bases in the middle. From germline, CDR1 is SGHDN and CDR2 FVKESK. The CDR3 length is 15 residues. The CDR3 nucleotides are TGTGCCAGCAGCCAAGATCATGAGTGGAACAATGAGCAGTTCTTC. Translation gives CASSQDHEWNNEQFF.

The rearrangement links TRBV7-9 to TRBJ2-3; no definite D call. The V end was cut by 1 base, the J end by 10 bases, with 9 bases between. This CDR3 is built from 12 residues. Germline V gene sequence: CDR1 SEHNR, CDR2 FQNEAQ (reference sequence). The CDR3: CASSLGLGAQYF. CDR3 bases: TGTGCCAGCAGCTTAGGTCTAGGTGCGCAGTATTTT.

This chain links TRBV29-1 with TRBJ1-2; maybe TRBD1 (6 bases). V was pared by 8 bases and J by 9 bases, with 22 bases between. Germline V gene sequence: CDR1 SQVTM, CDR2 ANQGSEA. The CDR3 extends over 13 amino acids. The CDR3 coding sequence is TGCAGCTCGTCCCCCCCGGGGGGCCGGAGCTACACCTTC. Residues: CSSSPPGGRSYTF.

This chain links TRBV29-1 with TRBJ2-7, with D hard to call. Germline V gives CDR1 SQVTM, CDR2 ANQGSEA. Trimming left V 7 bases short and J 2 bases short, with 18 bases between. This CDR3 has 14 residues. As DNA, the CDR3 is TGCAGCGCCCGATACTCTGGGCGGACCTACGAGCAGTACTTC. Translation: CSARYSGRTYEQYF.

The rearrangement joins TRBV18 to TRBJ1-2; D may be TRBD1 (5 bases). CDR3 size: 12 residues. Per germline, CDR1 KGHSH and CDR2 LQKENI. Trimming removed 4 bases from V and 6 bases from J, with 9 bases in between. The CDR3, as DNA: TGTGCCAGCTCACTACGGGGGGATGGCTACACCTTC. Its translation: CASSLRGDGYTF.

The rearrangement uses TRBV18 and TRBJ1-2; D unresolved. There are 13 residues in the CDR3. Looked up from germline, CDR1 is KGHSH and CDR2 is LQKENI. V was cut by 6 bases and J by 8 bases, with 16 bases left in between. CDR3 nucleotides: TGTGCCAGCTCCTCAACCGCAAAAGGGGGCTACACCTTC. This codes for CASSSTAKGGYTF.

The V gene is TRBV9, the J gene TRBJ2-5, with TRBD2 identical over 16 bases. CDR1 SGDLS and CDR2 YYNGEE come from the germline V gene. V trimming: 3 bases; J trimming: 5 bases; junction bases outside the gene matches: 7. This CDR3 contains 17 residues. The DNA of the CDR3 is TGTGCCAGCAGCGACGGGACTAGCGGGAGGGCGGAGGAGACCCAGTACTTC. It yields the protein CASSDGTSGRAEETQYF.

The rearrangement links TRBV30 to TRBJ1-5; possible D gene TRBD1, 5 bases. Germline V gives CDR1 GTSNPN, CDR2 SVGIG (reference sequence). Trimming shortened V by 4 bases and J by 6 bases, and 13 bases separated the two germline ends. CDR3 length: 13 residues. CDR3 in DNA: TGTGCCTGGAATGGCCAGGGTGGTCAGCCCCAGCATTTT. Translation: CAWNGQGGQPQHF.